One T cell receptor beta chain is described in this entry. As yet, its antigen is unknown. The data belong to a study of T cells in Graves' hyperthyroidism and ophthalmopathy. For the study at large: Peripheral blood sampling occurred at initial diagnosis, before any treatment.

RNA transcripts served as the template for amplifying TCR beta CDR3 regions. The HTBI primer set drove a first-round RT-PCR of the TCR CDR3. In TCRdb, the multiplex PCR reads were re-called with MiXCR into one record per CDR3 protein. The sample consists of some 570,000 distinct CDR3 sequences, about a sixth of them appearing once. The CDR3 loop spans 14 amino acids. The germline CDR1 and CDR2 sequences are MNHNS and SASEGT. The V and J ends lost 2 bases and 9 bases respectively, with 14 bases between them. Notes on the study in general: A model of 13 V-J pairs discriminated ophthalmopathy from stable hyperthyroidism.

Using around 10 ml of fresh peripheral blood, PBMCs were prepared. The sequenced sample was blood. The rearrangement joins TRBV6-1 to TRBJ1-3; maybe TRBD1 (6 bases). This TCR was recovered from a woman aged 18-29 years with Graves' ophthalmopathy. The CDR3 loop reads CASSEMGGRSTIYF. CDR3 bases: TGTGCCAGCAGTGAAATGGGGGGCAGAAGCACCATATATTTT.